This is a list of T cell receptor beta chains from one sample in a study of Tregs in tolerant kidney transplant recipients. Data came from immunoSEQ multiplex PCR; TCRdb stores just in-frame clones and leaves some out. This table holds tens of thousands of clones, 84% found once. Source material: CD4+ T cells from blood. The receptors here all came from a human donor in good health. Each CDR3 is given with its conserved first and last residue. Fields, in order: clone size, D gene, V gene, CDR3 protein. A D gene is named only where the DNA matches it firmly. Clone size is stated in some rows and not others, as once, few, many or a class when expanded.

>once|NA|TRBV5-5
CASSFRAAGKNIQYF
>NA|TRBD1|TRBV2
CASSADRVVSYEQYF
>NA|NA|TRBV7-3
CASSLQGQETQYF
>NA|TRBD2|TRBV6-5
CASGSGRKSTDTQYF
>NA|NA|TRBV6-5
CASARGGGKDYEQYF
>NA|TRBD1|TRBV7-2
CASSLEQGGSQPQHF
>NA|NA|TRBV30
CAWSPRSGELFF
>NA|NA|TRBV25-1
CASSEGGGETQYF
>few|NA|TRBV11-3
CASSLGPRVSGTDTQYF
>NA|NA|TRBV11-3
CASSQRAPAEETQYF
>NA|NA|TRBV11-2
CASSLADYLAGELFF
>NA|TRBD2|TRBV5-6
CASSSGRLAYTGELFF
>NA|TRBD2|TRBV5-1
CASSPEGGRADTQYF
>NA|NA|TRBV7-9
CASSLDAGNPYNEQFF
>NA|NA|TRBV7-3
CASSLAGEQFF
>NA|NA|TRBV5-6
CASSLGTYSSYEQYF
>NA|NA|TRBV6-5
CASSRARGPYEQYF
>NA|NA|TRBV7-3
CASSPTRDGEQYF
>NA|NA|TRBV5-1
CASRGRTSTDTQYF
>NA|NA|TRBV5-1
CASSLGFEAFF
>NA|NA|TRBV21-1
CASSKEKRQRRREWGYTF
>NA|NA|TRBV19
CASSIGVLAGELFF
>NA|NA|TRBV29-1
CSVSTGTGLTQYF
>NA|NA|TRBV7-6
CASSLGTPNTGELFF
>NA|NA|TRBV30
CAWSAIDAGELFF
>NA|TRBD1|TRBV29-1
CSVEVGRGPYEQYF
>NA|NA|TRBV10-3
CAISGTGTVASTDTQYF
>few|TRBD2|TRBV5-4
CASSLRAGENRFF
>NA|NA|TRBV2
CASEGSKSVYTF
>NA|NA|TRBV5-6
CASSLFRGGSGNTIYF
>NA|NA|TRBV15
CATSTVGFVYGYTF
>once|TRBD1|TRBV7-9
CASSPGGATNEKLFF
>NA|TRBD2|TRBV19
CASTSGLAGGRDTQYF
>NA|TRBD2|TRBV19
CASSHLAGPTSYNEQFF
>NA|TRBD1|TRBV6-4
CASSEGTGGYPTQYF